Reported below is one T cell receptor beta chain. No antigen is known for it. The record has no base qualities; no much larger clone is one base away. This sample is part of a study of PD-1 blockade in classical Hodgkin lymphoma (dated by TCRdb to 2018 to 2020). For the study in its entirety: Nivolumab dosing was 3 mg/kg intravenously every 2 weeks, continuing until either disease progression or unacceptable toxicity. The study used CyTOF and TCR beta sequencing to define a peripheral blood immune signature of response to PD-1 blockade in classical Hodgkin lymphoma.

Summary of the overall study and its limitations: Baseline TCR diversity was reported to be lower in newly diagnosed patients than in healthy donors, and even lower in relapsed/refractory patients. Baseline diversity similar to that of newly diagnosed patients was observed in trial patients achieving complete response, whereas significantly lower diversity was observed in partial responders and progressors. Diversity was lower in patients who began nivolumab less than 1 year after ASCT, so these patients were left out of later analyses to avoid confounding by immune reconstitution. CD4+ but not CD8+ TCR diversity rose significantly by C4D1 (p=0.0027 vs p=0.16), most apparent in complete responders (p=0.02). The study was restricted to a single clinical trial cohort, and the causes of repertoire differences, possibly disease activity or prior therapy, were left undefined.

The Qiagen DNeasy kit was used to extract genomic DNA from unsorted PBMCs and from the negatively selected CD4+ and CD8+ fractions. Amplification of TCR beta CDR3 regions was done by immunoSEQ multiplex PCR with primers that anneal to V and J segments. A synthetic immune receptor repertoire was used to minimize amplification bias, and any remaining bias was removed computationally after sequencing. In the authors' own workflow: Repertoire diversity was quantified as the Shannon entropy index using custom Python scripts. Unsorted, CD4+ and CD8+ repertoires were examined separately, except in combined analyses, for which CD4+ and CD8+ sequences were merged in silico. Clonal expansion was defined as at least a 2-fold frequency increase after treatment relative to C1D1, with a pseudocount of 0.5 for undetected baseline clones. Clones with 0 or 1 copy at C1D1 were defined as singleton clones, while clones with 2 or more copies were defined as non-singleton clones. Clones expanded in unsorted samples were assigned a CD4+, CD8+ or unknown annotation through matching of protein sequences in sorted samples from the same patient. Diversity changes from C1D1 to C4D1 were tested in paired samples using Wilcoxon tests. TCRdb carries this immuneACCESS record with in-frame sequences only. Its versions omit some clonotypes, under half of them owing to an unresolved V gene in the studies checked, with the rest unexplained. The D gene and trimming were derived from the DNA, and the V and J assignments and clone size from that table. Counted in this sample were around 99,000 clones; 81% of them appeared once. The top ten constitute about 16% of the sample.

In the paper's terms, the time point label means: cycle 2 day 1 (C2D1) of nivolumab. Every trial patient had relapsed following autologous stem cell transplantation, and prior brentuximab vedotin exposure was what differed among cohorts A, B and C. The trial cohort included roughly 60 patients with relapsed/refractory classical Hodgkin lymphoma, and each patient had a best overall response of complete response, partial response or progressive disease. In the multi-cohort phase II CheckMate 205 trial, trial patients received single-agent nivolumab. An independent review committee assessed best overall response using the 2007 International Working Group response criteria. Trial PBMCs were collected immediately before nivolumab initiation (C1D1) and during therapy at cycle 2 day 1 and cycle 4 day 1. After peripheral blood was drawn into 8 mL Vacutainer Cell Preparation Tubes, PBMCs were isolated by centrifugation and then cryopreserved.

The sequence derives from a human donor with classical Hodgkin lymphoma. The source material was peripheral blood mononuclear cells (PBMCs), sampled before the second cycle of nivolumab.

The CDR3 region has the sequence CASSLMSQGETFF. The DNA sequence is given as TGCGCCAGCAGCTTGATGAGCCAGGGGGAGACTTTCTTT. Recombination connected TRBV5-1 to TRBJ1-1; TRBD1 fits 7 bases in the junction. The CDR3 measures 13 amino acids from cysteine to phenylalanine. Only the CDR3 part of the read is kept: 39 bases, read in frame from the first base. Based on the germline V gene, the CDR1 and CDR2 sequences are SGHRS and YFSETQ. Germline trimming amounts to 1 base on V and 12 bases on J, with 9 as the count of junction bases outside the gene matches.